This T cell receptor beta chain was retrieved from a study of blood T cell repertoires in COVID-19. TCRdb's copy holds only in-frame clones and misses some; the assay was immunoSEQ multiplex PCR. Found here are approximately 300,000 clones, about 85% of them singletons; the top ten hold 2% to 3%. A single count supports this clone. This receptor was obtained from a man aged 18 to 29 with active or convalescent COVID-19. Sequencing was performed on peripheral blood.

In DNA, the CDR3 is TGCGCCAGCAGCCTGACTAGCGGGTACGCAGATACGCAGTATTTT. This sequence encodes CASSLTSGYADTQYF. V gene TRBV4-1 combines with J gene TRBJ2-3; 10 bases line up with TRBD2. V was pared by 4 bases and J by 4 bases, with 5 bases of the junction left unmatched. The CDR3 has 15 residues. Germline assignment: CDR1 MGHRA and CDR2 YSYEKL.